This T cell receptor beta chain was profiled in a study of cytomegalovirus exposure and HLA in healthy donors listed by TCRdb under 2017. Regarding the study in general: According to a later analysis, one platform produced both the roughly 120 validation repertoires and the approximately 660 repertoires of the first cohort. The study aimed to test whether cataloging public T cell receptors could reveal signatures of past pathogen exposure. A separate validation cohort of more than 100 different subjects was used in addition to the roughly 670-subject first cohort. To predict cytomegalovirus infection status, the study combined high-throughput TCR immunosequencing, statistical association of individual TCRs with disease status, and machine learning.

Worth noting for this clone: What this receptor recognizes is not known. No base quality information exists; no much larger clone differs at one position.

Study-wide findings and limitations: All 120 or so repertoires were used to score co-occurrence in the validation cohort in a later analysis, because that analysis had no HLA typing for the cohort. While some public TCRs were present in many individuals, most TCR sequences turned up only very rarely across donors. A later analysis found that TCRs clustered in the first cohort also tended to co-occur in the roughly 120 validation repertoires, with approximately 93% of cluster scores above 0. It was suggested by the authors that the approach could potentially be generalized to other disease states and immunological phenotypes. The study listed around 160 TCR beta chains as associated with cytomegalovirus. In both the original and validation cohorts, the classifier was reported to diagnose cytomegalovirus status with high specificity and sensitivity. In vitro tests confirmed that three of the cytomegalovirus-associated TCR beta chains recognize cytomegalovirus antigens.

Separate from the approximately 700-subject first cohort, the validation cohort of 95 to 150 subjects was the group to which the donors belonged. Library method: the immunoSEQ multiplex PCR assay. In the authors' own workflow: A statistical classification framework was developed to diagnose cytomegalovirus status using the catalog of TCR beta chain sequences. Here the immuneACCESS table is served through TCRdb, limited to in-frame sequences with V and J called. Missing clones are a known gap in these copies; in checked studies unresolved V genes cover under half, and the rest lacks a known reason. V and J calls and clone size are copied from that table; D and trimming were computed from the DNA. Across this sample there are roughly 120,000 clones, with 88% seen only once. The ten most abundant clones make up roughly 6% of the sample. The germline V gene sets CDR1 to SNHLY and CDR2 to FYNNEI. Including cysteine and phenylalanine, the CDR3 has 15 amino acids. The sequence is cut down to CDR3 DNA, 45 bases in frame from base 1. V loses 1 base of germline sequence and J loses 4 bases, and the interval between the two ends is 13 bases.

Recombination linked TRBV2 to TRBJ1-2; the D segment could be TRBD1, given 6 matching bases. The receptor was isolated from a woman under 30 in good health and CMV-seropositive. Sequencing input: PBMCs. The nucleotide sequence reads as follows: TGTGCCAGCAGTGAAGGGACAGAGCTCTTCTATGGCTACACCTTC. This yields the protein CASSEGTELFYGYTF.